The next 5 T cell receptor beta chains were all read from a single sample in a study of shared clonotypes between healthy human individuals. Only in-frame clones appear in the TCRdb table, and some are missing; sequencing was by immunoSEQ multiplex PCR. The sample yields 740,000 or so clones, less than 80% seen once. The specimen sequenced was memory CD4+ T cells sorted from blood. Subset given: CD45RA-negative fraction. These receptors came from a woman in her 30s in good health.

V gene TRBV5-8 combines with J gene TRBJ2-7; D possibly corresponds to TRBD1 (5 bases). Germline V gene sequence: CDR1 SGHTS, CDR2 YDEGEE. V was pared by 4 bases and J by 6 bases, with 23 bases between. This CDR3 has 16 residues. This CDR3 reads CASSQSLSLGAGEQYF. CDR3 sequence (DNA): TGTGCCAGCAGCCAATCACTTAGCCTAGGGGCCGGCGAGCAGTACTTC.

The CDR3 DNA reads TGTGCCAGCAGCCCCAGACAGGGGGCAAGCGGCGAGCAGTACTTC. This gives the protein CASSPRQGASGEQYF. The V gene is TRBV5-4, the J gene TRBJ2-7; 10 bases are shared with TRBD1. The CDR3 spans 15 residues. The V gene's germline CDR1 is SGHNT and CDR2 YYREEE (reference sequence). The V gene end was trimmed by 4 bases and the J gene end by 6 bases; junction bases not matched to a gene: 10.

This chain uses TRBV11-2 with TRBJ2-7; no firm D call. The CDR3 covers 15 residues. In germline, CDR1 is SGHAT, CDR2 FQNNGV. The V gene lost 2 bases and the J gene lost 2 bases, with 13 bases spanning the gap. The CDR3 protein is CASSLLRGRAYEQYF. CDR3 in DNA: TGTGCCAGCAGCTTATTGAGAGGTCGGGCCTACGAGCAGTACTTC. Drawing the rest from reference TRBV11-2 and TRBJ2-7, the complete variable domain is EAGVAQSPRYKIIEKRQSVAFWCNPISGHATLYWYQQILGQGPKLLIQFQNNGVVDDSQLPKDRFSAERLKGVDSTLKIQPAKLEDSAVYLCASSLLRGRAYEQYFGPGTRLTVT.

The chain employs TRBV6-5 and TRBJ1-1, with D possibly being TRBD1 (5 bases). There are 16 residues in the CDR3. From germline, CDR1 is MNHEY and CDR2 SVGAGI. V was trimmed by 3 bases and J by 4 bases, leaving 18 bases between them. CDR3 bases: TGTGCCAGCAGTTATAGAATTGGCAGAAGGGGCACTGAAGCTTTCTTT. Translating gives CASSYRIGRRGTEAFF.

The chain joins TRBV10-3 to TRBJ2-7, with D hard to call. This CDR3 spans 13 amino acids. The germline V and J ends were trimmed by 2 bases and 6 bases, with 11 bases remaining between them. Germline CDR1 and CDR2: ENHRY and SYGVKD. CDR3 protein: CAISEADLGEQYF. In nucleotides, the CDR3 is TGTGCCATCAGTGAGGCCGATTTAGGCGAGCAGTACTTC.